This passage covers 18 T cell receptor beta chains from one sample sequenced in a study of breast tumors, draining lymph nodes, adjacent tissues. Each CDR3 protein gets one entry after TCRdb re-called the multiplex PCR reads with MiXCR. The table records about 140,000 distinct CDR3 sequences, approximately 32% of them present only once. Breast cancer patients provided tissue from their axillary draining lymph nodes. Input material: axillary lymph node tissue. The receptors shown here come from a female donor with breast cancer. Some clones in this sample may be carry-over from other donors' samples.

This clonotype was observed many times. J is TRBJ1-2 and V is TRBV5-1, with D hard to call. Trimming pared 5 bases from V and 6 bases from J, leaving 14 bases between. Germline CDR1 is SGHRS and CDR2 is YFSETQ. The CDR3 extends over 13 amino acids. In DNA, the CDR3 is TGCGCCAGCAGTTCCGCAACACTGGATGGCTACACCTTC. Residues: CASSSATLDGYTF.

This clonotype has ten or more counts. The chain employs TRBV20-1 and TRBJ1-5; D is ambiguous. Germline V gene data show CDR1 as DFQATT and CDR2 as SNEGSKA (reference sequence). The CDR3 runs 13 residues. The V and J ends lost 8 bases and 9 bases respectively, with 20 bases between them. CDR3 in amino acids: CSRTGKPGGPQHF. In nucleotides, the CDR3 is TGCAGTCGGACCGGGAAGCCCGGTGGGCCCCAGCATTTT.

This sequence joins TRBV7-2 and TRBJ1-6; 9 bases map to TRBD1. CDR3 length: 18 amino acids. Germline assignment: CDR1 SGHTA and CDR2 FQGNSA. V lost 3 bases to trimming and J lost 1 base; unmatched junction nucleotides: 7. As DNA, the CDR3 is TGTGCCAGCAGCTTTTCCGGGACAGGGTTTTCCTATAATTCACCCCTCCACTTT. Translating gives CASSFSGTGFSYNSPLHF.

The table lists this clonotype with a few counts. The junction does not match germline at one end; this may be a read error. The chain employs TRBV20-1 and TRBJ1-3; possible D gene TRBD1, 5 bases. This CDR3 spans 12 amino acids. CDR1 is DFQATT, CDR2 SNEGSKA, per germline (reference sequence). The CDR3 protein is CSARGPGNTTYF. CDR3 DNA: TGCAGTGCTAGGGGGCCCGGAAACACCACATATTTT.

V gene TRBV28 combines with J gene TRBJ1-2; 7 bases fit TRBD1. J was trimmed by 4 bases and V by 3 bases; bases with no gene match: 14. Germline V gene data show CDR1 as MDHEN and CDR2 as SYDVKM. The CDR3 runs to 17 residues. The CDR3 bases are TGTGCCAGCAGTTTTGGGACCACCACAGGGGAGCCCTATGGCTACACCTTC. As protein: CASSFGTTTGEPYGYTF.

Many counts were recorded for this clonotype. The rearrangement uses TRBV10-3 and TRBJ1-5; 7 bases are shared with TRBD1. The CDR3 has 14 residues. V lost 3 bases to trimming and J lost 7 bases; unmatched junction nucleotides: 6. Germline CDR1 is ENHRY and CDR2 is SYGVKD. The CDR3 protein is CAISEGGGEQPQHF. The CDR3 bases are TGTGCCATCAGTGAAGGGGGCGGGGAACAGCCCCAGCATTTT.

This clonotype was detected many times. The rearrangement uses TRBV4-1 and TRBJ2-3; D is perhaps TRBD2 (6 bases). CDR3 length equals 17 residues. The germline gives CDR1 MGHRA, CDR2 YSYEKL. The germline V and J ends were trimmed by 2 bases and 1 base, with 16 bases remaining between them. In nucleotides, the CDR3 is TGCGCCAGCAGCCAAATTCCGGGACTGGCTGGCACAGATACGCAGTATTTT. Translation: CASSQIPGLAGTDTQYF.

This clonotype was picked up many times. CDR3 coding DNA: TGTGCCAGCAGCTTAGGGGGGGCAGGGGAGACCCAGTACTTC. It specifies CASSLGGAGETQYF. The chain joins TRBV7-2 to TRBJ2-5; D is perhaps TRBD1 or TRBD2 (6 bases each). Trimming stripped 1 base from V and 5 bases from J, with 11 bases between. CDR3 length equals 14 residues. Germline V CDR1 and CDR2: SGHTA, FQGNSA.

The sample holds many counts of this clonotype. V usage is TRBV5-1 and J usage is TRBJ2-2; tentatively, D is TRBD1 or TRBD2 (5 bases each). Germline values: CDR1 SGHRS, CDR2 YFSETQ. V lost 0 bases, J lost 3 bases, and 9 bases lay in between. The CDR3 length is 15 residues. Here the CDR3 reads CASSLGGTDTGELFF. The CDR3 DNA is TGCGCCAGCAGCTTGGGTGGGACCGACACCGGGGAGCTGTTTTTT.

Many counts were recorded for this clonotype. CDR3 sequence: CASSPGVYIRTDTQYF. CDR3 coding DNA: TGTGCCAGCAGCCCTGGGGTTTATATCCGCACAGATACGCAGTATTTT. This chain connects TRBV5-5 to TRBJ2-3, with D hard to call. Trimming left V 4 bases short and J 1 base short, with 16 bases between. CDR1 and CDR2 (germline): SGHKS, YYEKEE (reference sequence). CDR3 size: 16 residues.

This clonotype was seen repeatedly, ten times or more. The chain is built from TRBV28 and TRBJ2-5; no clear D gene. This CDR3 spans 13 amino acids. The V gene lost 5 bases and the J gene lost 3 bases, with 10 bases spanning the gap. Germline-derived CDR1 and CDR2 are MDHEN and SYDVKM. The CDR3, as DNA: TGTGCCAGCAGTATTGTCGGTAAAGAGACCCAGTACTTC. Its translation is CASSIVGKETQYF.

This clonotype occurred a few times. A much larger clone sits a single nucleotide away, making a read error possible. This chain connects TRBV7-9 to TRBJ2-5; 8 nucleotides agree with TRBD1. The germline gives CDR1 SEHNR, CDR2 FQNEAQ (reference sequence). The CDR3 covers 15 residues. In nucleotides, the CDR3 is TGTGCCAGCAGCCATAGCCTGGACAGGGCCGAGACCCAGCACTTC. This encodes CASSHSLDRAETQHF.

As for this clonotype: One end of the junction fails to match germline, which may point to a read error. The genes are TRBV6-6 and TRBJ2-4, with 8 bases that match TRBD1. This CDR3 contains 15 residues. CDR1 and CDR2 (germline): MNHNY, SVGAGI (reference sequence). The CDR3 DNA is TGTGCCGGCAGTCAGGGGGCTCGGAACAAAAACATTCAGTACTTC. Amino acids: CAGSQGARNKNIQYF.

This clonotype came up many times. This chain links TRBV20-1 with TRBJ1-2; TRBD1 aligns across 12 bases. With 0 bases clipped from V and 8 bases from J, the junction kept 7 bases outside the gene matches. The CDR3 length is 15 residues. Germline CDR1 reads DFQATT; CDR2 reads SNEGSKA (reference sequence). CDR3 protein: CSARDRGQGAEGYTF. In DNA, the CDR3 is TGCAGTGCTAGAGACCGGGGACAGGGGGCGGAAGGCTACACCTTC.

At least ten counts were recorded for this clonotype. The V gene is TRBV7-9, the J gene TRBJ1-2; 9 bases align to TRBD1. Trimming removed 6 bases from V and 8 bases from J; junction bases left unmatched: 13. The CDR3 is made up of 15 amino acids. In germline, CDR1 is SEHNR, CDR2 FQNEAQ (reference sequence). The CDR3 spells CASRDWTGEEGGYTF. The CDR3 coding sequence is TGTGCCAGCAGAGATTGGACAGGGGAAGAGGGAGGCTACACCTTC.

This clonotype showed up many times. The chain recombines TRBV3-1 with TRBJ2-3, with a tentative D call TRBD2 (6 bases). Germline CDR1 is LGHDT and CDR2 is YNNKEL (reference sequence). The V gene lost 4 bases and the J gene lost 8 bases, with 16 bases spanning the gap. This CDR3 is 14 amino acids long. The CDR3 region has the DNA TGTGCCAGCAGCCCAGAACTCGCACTAGCTACGCAGTATTTT. This encodes CASSPELALATQYF.

This clonotype was observed a few times. The gene calls are TRBV5-1 and TRBJ2-4; the D is unclear. The V end lost 3 bases, the J end lost 1 base, and 11 bases lay between the germline ends. Germline-derived CDR1 and CDR2 are SGHRS and YFSETQ. CDR3 length equals 15 residues. CDR3: CASSSEDTAKNIQYF. CDR3 nucleotides: TGCGCCAGCAGCTCGGAAGATACCGCCAAAAACATTCAGTACTTC.

This clonotype was seen repeatedly, ten times or more. This sequence joins TRBV5-1 and TRBJ2-3; 12 bases agree with TRBD2. The CDR3 totals 17 residues. CDR1 and CDR2 from the germline V gene are SGHRS and YFSETQ. The trim removed 0 bases at V and 1 base at J, leaving 3 bases unmatched. For the CDR3, the DNA is TGCGCCAGCAGCTTGGTCGCTAGCGGGGGGGGCACAGATACGCAGTATTTT. Translating it yields CASSLVASGGGTDTQYF.